The entry below describes one TCR beta chain. No cognate antigen has been identified for it. No base-level quality is on record; no much larger clone is a single base apart. Other nucleotide sequences from this sample produce the same CDR3. The study tested focal radiation therapy combined with CTLA-4 blockade (ipilimumab) in patients with chemo-refractory metastatic non-small-cell lung cancer. To prepare the library, the immunoSEQ multiplex PCR assay was applied. In TCRdb, the immuneACCESS table is reduced to in-frame sequences with V and J assigned. These tables do not hold every clone; where another copy was compared, an unresolved V gene accounts for under half, and the others remain unexplained. This sample is represented by tens of thousands of clones; roughly 76% of them were singletons. Of the sample, 16% is held by the ten largest clones. The data were obtained in a study of radiotherapy plus CTLA-4 blockade in lung cancer (dated by TCRdb to about 2018). Study-wide context: Objective responses were observed in approximately 19% of enrolled patients, and disease control was achieved in less than 40%.

Overall results and qualifications from the work: After treatment with radiotherapy and ipilimumab, TCR clones that came from tumors expanded in the peripheral blood. The strongest predictors of response, as reported, were early dynamic changes in blood T cell clones along with a rise in serum interferon-beta after radiation.

The CDR3 runs 13 amino acids, cysteine and phenylalanine included. The entry retains the CDR3 DNA only, 39 bases that are in frame from base 1. Trimming takes 2 bases from V and 7 bases from J, and the germline ends sit 12 bases apart. As encoded in the germline V gene, CDR1 is SGDLS while CDR2 is YYNGEE. The origin of this receptor is a human donor with non-small cell lung cancer whose response to radiotherapy plus ipilimumab could not be evaluated. Some clones in this sample may be carry-over from other donors' samples. The rearranged segments are TRBV9 and TRBJ1-1; matching of 6 bases hints at TRBD1 as the D gene. The sequences come from peripheral blood, collected from a patient treated with radiotherapy plus ipilimumab. The CDR3 protein is CASSVGGRSEAFF. Read as DNA, the sequence is TGTGCCAGCAGCGTCGGGGGGCGAAGTGAAGCTTTCTTT.